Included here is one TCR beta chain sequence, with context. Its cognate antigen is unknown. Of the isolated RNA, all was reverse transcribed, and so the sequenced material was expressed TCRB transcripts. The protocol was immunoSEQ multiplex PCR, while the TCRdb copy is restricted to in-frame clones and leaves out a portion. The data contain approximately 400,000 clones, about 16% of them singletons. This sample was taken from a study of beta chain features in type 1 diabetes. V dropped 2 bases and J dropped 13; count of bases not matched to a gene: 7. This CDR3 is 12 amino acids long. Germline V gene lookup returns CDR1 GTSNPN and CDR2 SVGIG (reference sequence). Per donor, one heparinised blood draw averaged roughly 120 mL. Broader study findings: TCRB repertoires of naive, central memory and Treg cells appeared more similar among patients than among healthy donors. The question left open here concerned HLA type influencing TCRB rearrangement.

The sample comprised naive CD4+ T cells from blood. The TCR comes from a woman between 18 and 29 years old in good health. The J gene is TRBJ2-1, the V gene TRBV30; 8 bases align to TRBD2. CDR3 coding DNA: TGTGCCTGGAGTCCTCCGGGGACTAGTCAGTTCTTC. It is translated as CAWSPPGTSQFF.